The following is a T cell receptor beta chain sequence with its context. Its specificity is not known. After removal of 2 bases from V and 9 bases from J, the junction contained 7 bases not matched to a gene. The CDR3 has 13 amino acids. This sample is drawn from a study of identical twins. Study-wide results and caveats: Out-of-frame TCR alpha sharing in monozygotic twins exceeded recombination model predictions.

TCRdb itself ran the 5' RACE reads through MiXCR, one entry per CDR3 protein. Altogether 200,000 to 250,000 distinct CDR3 sequences are present, 5.5% to 7.5% being singletons, with the ten largest covering just over 14%. The same data also went into a second study, on T cells expressing NK-cell markers. That report adds: Sorted CD3+CD56+NKG2C+, CD3+CD56+NKG2C- and CD3+CD56-NKG2C+ T cells provided the TCR beta repertoires.

The chain carries TRBV12-3 or TRBV12-4 and TRBJ2-7, with TRBD1 matching over 7 bases. The source material was CD8+ T cells sorted from blood. The receptor's source is a woman aged 18-29 years in good health. The CDR3, as DNA: TGTGCCAGCAGTTTAATAGTAGGGACAGCGCAGTACTTC. This codes for CASSLIVGTAQYF.